These 6 T cell receptor beta chains originate from one sample sequenced in a study of T cell responses to AZD1222 COVID-19 vaccine. Method: immunoSEQ multiplex PCR; TCRdb's copy keeps in-frame clones and lacks some. The top ten hold under 25% of the sample, which has around 140,000 clones, 85% to 90% seen once. The material was peripheral blood, obtained on day 0 of AZD1222 vaccination. Receptor source: an adult in good health.

The CDR3 nucleotides read TGTGCCACCGGGTACGCCGGGACGCAAGAGACCCAGTACTTC. Protein product: CATGYAGTQETQYF. V usage is TRBV2 and J usage is TRBJ2-5, with D possibly called TRBD1 or TRBD2 (5 bases each). This CDR3 spans 14 amino acids. Germline V gives CDR1 SNHLY, CDR2 FYNNEI. Trimming shortened V by 10 bases and J by 2 bases, and 17 bases separated the two germline ends.

V usage is TRBV12-3 or TRBV12-4 and J usage is TRBJ1-1; D remains ambiguous. The V end lost 3 bases, the J end lost 8 bases, and 10 bases lay between the germline ends. This CDR3 is built from 12 residues. The chain's CDR3 is CASSFPGHEAFF. CDR3 nucleotide sequence: TGTGCCAGCAGTTTTCCGGGTCACGAAGCTTTCTTT.

V and J are TRBV14 and TRBJ1-5, with D unclear. V lost 6 bases, J lost 2 bases, and 14 bases lay in between. Germline loops: CDR1 SGHDN, CDR2 FVKESK. This CDR3 region has 15 residues. The CDR3 spells CASRMTSRGNQPQHF. The CDR3 DNA reads TGTGCCAGCAGGATGACGTCGCGCGGCAATCAGCCCCAGCATTTT.

The genes are TRBV5-4 and TRBJ1-1; 9 positions agree with TRBD1. The V segment lost 4 bases and the J segment 4 bases; nucleotides outside the gene matches: 5. CDR3 length equals 14 residues. Germline values: CDR1 SGHNT, CDR2 YYREEE (reference sequence). This chain's CDR3 is CASSLTGGPTEAFF. The CDR3 DNA follows: TGTGCCAGCAGCCTAACAGGGGGCCCCACTGAAGCTTTCTTT.

V and J are TRBV14 and TRBJ1-4; 7 bases agree with TRBD1. Germline CDR1 reads SGHDN; CDR2 reads FVKESK. The CDR3 covers 15 residues. The V segment lost 3 bases and the J segment 4 bases; nucleotides outside the gene matches: 5. Written as DNA, the CDR3 is TGTGCCAGCAGCCAGCACAGGGGCAGTAATGAAAAACTGTTTTTT. As protein: CASSQHRGSNEKLFF.

This chain connects TRBV28 to TRBJ1-4; D perhaps matches TRBD1 (5 bases). Trimming pared 3 bases from V and 7 bases from J, leaving 15 bases between. Germline CDR1 MDHEN, CDR2 SYDVKM. CDR3 length equals 15 residues. CDR3 loop: CASSFYSRDAEKLFF. The CDR3 coding sequence is TGTGCCAGCAGTTTCTACTCCAGGGACGCTGAAAAACTGTTTTTT.